The rows below give T cell receptor beta chains drawn from one sample of a study of long-term antiretroviral therapy in people with HIV. Measured with immunoSEQ multiplex PCR; TCRdb has only the in-frame clones, and not every one. The table shows 20,000 to 30,000 clones, with roughly 82% occurring only once. The input for sequencing was unsorted PBMCs, taken 3 years after starting antiretroviral therapy. All receptors derive from a man aged 45 to 65 with HIV. The CDR3 runs from the conserved cysteine through the conserved F or W. The order of the fields is V gene, CDR3 length, clone size, CDR3 protein. Clone size appears in some rows only: once, few, many, or a class for an expanded clone.

TRBV7-9 13 NA CASSLGGPETQYF
TRBV28 14 NA CASSLMGIYQPQHF
TRBV14 19 NA CASSQLRGRERGLGNEQFF
TRBV7-9 15 NA CASSLFGTAGNTIYF
TRBV30 13 NA CAWSDGSTDTQYF
TRBV6-5 15 once CASSSRTGVSDGYTF
TRBV2 13 NA CASTKSENTEAFF
TRBV27 15 NA CASSLSLFGTDTQYF
TRBV30 15 NA CAWRSRDYFTGELFF
TRBV6-5 15 NA CASPSRDRGVHEQYF
TRBV5-1 20 once CASSLGALAGADRIQETQYF
TRBV10-3 12 few CAGGDGNQPQHF
TRBV6-5 15 NA CASRRHAGGSYEQYF
TRBV4-3 16 NA CASSQALERRTGELFF
TRBV9 19 NA CASSSSRRYGTGINTEAFF
TRBV9 15 NA CASSPGLVNTGELFF
TRBV18 14 NA CASSRLAGLGEQYF
TRBV6-1 14 NA CASSGREGVYEQYF
TRBV28 15 NA CASRGYRGYDSPLHF
TRBV9 13 few CASSVQGDTEAFF
TRBV19 15 once CASRGGQGRGEKLFF
TRBV2 16 NA CASRSSQGAGYYEQYF
TRBV20-1 11 once CSARGHAEAFF
TRBV7-2 13 NA CASSLAGRETQYF
TRBV6-1 14 NA CASSESLADYEQYF
TRBV5-1 14 NA CASSLYETNTEAFF
TRBV4-3 13 NA CASSPDRGGEQYF
TRBV27 16 NA CASSLSGGGSGNIQYF
TRBV19 14 few CASIQGVAGNTIYF
TRBV28 16 NA CASSLDGTGVVQPQHF
TRBV9 17 NA CASSVAPGSRANYGYTF
TRBV19 14 NA CASSPRLTSYEQYF
TRBV5-1 16 NA CASSFWKGLANQPQHF
TRBV9 13 NA CASSGYSNTEAFF
TRBV7-9 17 NA CASSLVPSGSSSPEQFF
TRBV10-3 14 NA CAISEQGAREKLFF
TRBV27 13 NA CASSLHILYEQYF
TRBV19 13 NA CASMDQGRGAQYF
TRBV28 14 NA CASSLRVSYYGYTF
TRBV2 15 NA CASSEGGSGGNEQFF
TRBV28 15 NA CASSWSGRVHNEQFF
TRBV5-4 19 NA CASSLAEEGEEWDTGELFF
TRBV7-8 13 few CASSSRGVYGYTF
TRBV5-4 14 NA CASSRPGTGENAFF
TRBV7-8 18 once CASSQGQGPPGSNQPQHF
TRBV6-1 14 few CASSELLESYEQYF
TRBV29-1 14 NA CSGFDGREGDEQFF
TRBV14 17 NA CASSQDPWQGGDYGYTF
TRBV28 15 NA CASSFRDRGNQPQHF
TRBV6-6 15 NA CASNPGQGAGNTIYF
TRBV10-2 14 NA CASRTTGPLDEQYF
TRBV6-5 13 NA CASTKGQDYGYTF
TRBV5-1 13 NA CASSLGSNYEQYF
TRBV28 17 few CASSYNLLAGGPNEQFF
TRBV6-4 14 few CASSPTSTFNEQFF
TRBV11-2 17 NA CASSPEVGRGGQETQYF